This T cell receptor beta chain was identified in a study of identical twins. Study results and caveats: It was out-of-frame TCR alpha sharing in monozygotic twins that models underestimated. Analyses of zero insertions could be partly confounded by invariant MAIT and iNKT cells.

With template switching, a universal primer site was added, and the cDNA carried unique molecular identifiers. TCRdb called the 5' RACE reads again in MiXCR, with one record for every CDR3 protein. This table holds about 890,000 distinct CDR3 sequences, approximately 13% found once. Concerning this clonotype itself: The antigen remains unidentified.

The V gene's germline CDR1 is MDHEN and CDR2 SYDVKM. The CDR3 sequence is 14 residues long. Between the trimmed V and J ends, which lost 3 bases and 5 bases, there was a span of 13 bases. These data also featured in a second study, about yellow fever vaccine responses in identical twins.

This chain connects TRBV28 to TRBJ2-5; D gene unclear. The sequenced material came from PBMCs. The clonotype originates from a woman under 30 in good health. The CDR3 coding sequence is TGTGCCAGCAGTTTCGGCAGGCGCGGCGAGACCCAGTACTTC. Translating gives CASSFGRRGETQYF.